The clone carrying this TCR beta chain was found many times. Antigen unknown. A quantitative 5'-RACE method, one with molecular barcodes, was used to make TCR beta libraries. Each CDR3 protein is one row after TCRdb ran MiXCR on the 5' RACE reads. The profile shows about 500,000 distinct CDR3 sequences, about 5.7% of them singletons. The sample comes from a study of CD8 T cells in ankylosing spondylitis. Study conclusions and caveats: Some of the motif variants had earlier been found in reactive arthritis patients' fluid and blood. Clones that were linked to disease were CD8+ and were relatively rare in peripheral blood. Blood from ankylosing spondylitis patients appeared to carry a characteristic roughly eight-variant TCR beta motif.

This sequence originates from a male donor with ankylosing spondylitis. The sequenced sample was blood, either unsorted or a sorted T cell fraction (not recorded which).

For the CDR3, the DNA is TGCAGTGCTAGAGGCGGGGTAAGGTACAATGAGCAGTTCTTC. Translation: CSARGGVRYNEQFF. The V call is TRBV20-1, the J call TRBJ2-1; tentatively, D is TRBD2 (6 bases). The CDR3 length is 14 residues. From germline, CDR1 is DFQATT and CDR2 SNEGSKA (reference sequence). Trimming stripped 1 base from V and 4 bases from J, with 11 bases between.